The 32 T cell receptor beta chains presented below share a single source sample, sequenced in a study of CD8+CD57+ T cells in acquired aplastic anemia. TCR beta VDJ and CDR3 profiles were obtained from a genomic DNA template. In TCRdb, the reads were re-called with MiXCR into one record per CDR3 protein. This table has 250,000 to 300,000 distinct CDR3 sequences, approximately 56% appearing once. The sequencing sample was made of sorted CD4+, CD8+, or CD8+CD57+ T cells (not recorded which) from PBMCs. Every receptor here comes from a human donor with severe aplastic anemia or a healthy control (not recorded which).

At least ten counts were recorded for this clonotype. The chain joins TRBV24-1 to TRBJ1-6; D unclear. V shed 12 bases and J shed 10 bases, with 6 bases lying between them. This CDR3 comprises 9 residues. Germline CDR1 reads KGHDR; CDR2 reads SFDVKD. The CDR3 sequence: CAPPSPLHF. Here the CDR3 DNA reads TGTGCCCCCCCCTCACCCCTCCACTTT.

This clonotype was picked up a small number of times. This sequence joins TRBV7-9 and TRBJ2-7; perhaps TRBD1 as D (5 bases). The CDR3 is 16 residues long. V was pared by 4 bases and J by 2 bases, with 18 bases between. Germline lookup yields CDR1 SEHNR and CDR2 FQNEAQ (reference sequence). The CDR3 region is CASSSFRAPVAYEQYF. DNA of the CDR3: TGTGCCAGCAGCTCATTCAGGGCCCCAGTCGCCTACGAGCAGTACTTC.

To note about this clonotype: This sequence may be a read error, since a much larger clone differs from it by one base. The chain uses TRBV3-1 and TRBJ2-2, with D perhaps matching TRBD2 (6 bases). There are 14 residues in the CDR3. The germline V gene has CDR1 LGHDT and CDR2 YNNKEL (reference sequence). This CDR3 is CASSQRSNTGGLFF. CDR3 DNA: TGTGCCAGCAGCCAACGCTCGAACACCGGGGGGCTGTTTTTT.

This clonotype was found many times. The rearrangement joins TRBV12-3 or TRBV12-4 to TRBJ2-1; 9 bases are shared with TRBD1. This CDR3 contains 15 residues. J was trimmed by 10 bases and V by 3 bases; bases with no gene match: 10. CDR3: CASSFGTGSVGEQFF. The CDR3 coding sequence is TGTGCCAGCAGTTTCGGGACAGGGTCGGTAGGAGAGCAGTTCTTC.

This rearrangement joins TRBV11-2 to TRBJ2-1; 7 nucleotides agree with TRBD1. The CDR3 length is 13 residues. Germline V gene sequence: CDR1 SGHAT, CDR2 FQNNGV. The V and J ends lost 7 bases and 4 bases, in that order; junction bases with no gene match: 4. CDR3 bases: TGTGCCAGCAAACCGGGACAGTACAATGAGCAGTTCTTC. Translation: CASKPGQYNEQFF. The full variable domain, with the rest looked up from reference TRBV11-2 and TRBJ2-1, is EAGVAQSPRYKIIEKRQSVAFWCNPISGHATLYWYQQILGQGPKLLIQFQNNGVVDDSQLPKDRFSAERLKGVDSTLKIQPAKLEDSAVYLCASKPGQYNEQFFGPGTRLTVL.

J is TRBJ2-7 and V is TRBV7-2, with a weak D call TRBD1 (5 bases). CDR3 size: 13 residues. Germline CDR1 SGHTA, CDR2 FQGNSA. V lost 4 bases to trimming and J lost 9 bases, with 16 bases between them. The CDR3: CASSYTGRQPQYF. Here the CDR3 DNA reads TGTGCCAGCAGCTATACAGGAAGGCAGCCGCAGTACTTC.

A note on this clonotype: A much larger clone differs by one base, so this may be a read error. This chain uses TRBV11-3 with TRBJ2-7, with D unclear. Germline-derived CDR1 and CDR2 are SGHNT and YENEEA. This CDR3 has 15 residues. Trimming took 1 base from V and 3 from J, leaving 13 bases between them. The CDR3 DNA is TGTGCCAGCAGCTTAGTCCAGACCTTCTTCTACGAGCAGTACTTC. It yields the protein CASSLVQTFFYEQYF.

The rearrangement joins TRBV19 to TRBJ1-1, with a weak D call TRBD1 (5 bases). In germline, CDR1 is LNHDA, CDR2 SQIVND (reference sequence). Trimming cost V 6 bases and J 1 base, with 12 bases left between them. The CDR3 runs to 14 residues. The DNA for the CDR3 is TGTGCCAGTAGGACGCAGGGTGGGAACACTGAAGCTTTCTTT. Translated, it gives CASRTQGGNTEAFF.

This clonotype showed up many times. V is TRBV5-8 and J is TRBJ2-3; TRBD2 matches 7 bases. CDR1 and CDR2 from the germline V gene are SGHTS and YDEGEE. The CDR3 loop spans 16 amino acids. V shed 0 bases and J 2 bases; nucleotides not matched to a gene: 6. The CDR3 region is CASSLVSGLVTDTQYF. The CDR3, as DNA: TGTGCCAGCAGCTTGGTTTCCGGACTAGTCACAGATACGCAGTATTTT.

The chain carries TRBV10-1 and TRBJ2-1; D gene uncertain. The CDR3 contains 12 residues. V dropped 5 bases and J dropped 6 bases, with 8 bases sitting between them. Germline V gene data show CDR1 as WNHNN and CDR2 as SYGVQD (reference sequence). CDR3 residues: CASSYTANEQFF. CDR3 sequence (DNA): TGCGCCAGCAGTTATACGGCCAATGAGCAGTTCTTC.

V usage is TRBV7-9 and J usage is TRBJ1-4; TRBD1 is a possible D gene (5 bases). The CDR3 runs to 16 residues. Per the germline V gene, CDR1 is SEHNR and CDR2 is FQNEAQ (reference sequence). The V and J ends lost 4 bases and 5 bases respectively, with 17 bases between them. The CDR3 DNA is TGTGCCAGCAGCTCAGTTGGGGGACGGAACAATGAAAAACTGTTTTTT. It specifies CASSSVGGRNNEKLFF.

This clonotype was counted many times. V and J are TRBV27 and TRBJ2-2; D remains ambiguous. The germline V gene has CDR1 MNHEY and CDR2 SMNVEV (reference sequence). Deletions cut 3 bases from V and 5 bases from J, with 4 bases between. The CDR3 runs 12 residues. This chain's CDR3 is CASSFQTGELFF. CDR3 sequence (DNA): TGTGCCAGCAGTTTCCAGACCGGGGAGCTGTTTTTT.

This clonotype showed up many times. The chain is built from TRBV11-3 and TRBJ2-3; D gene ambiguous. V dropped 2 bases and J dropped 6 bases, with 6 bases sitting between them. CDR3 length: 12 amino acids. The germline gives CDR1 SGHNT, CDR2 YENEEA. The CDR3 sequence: CASSLIGDTQYF. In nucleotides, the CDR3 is TGTGCCAGCAGCTTAATAGGGGATACGCAGTATTTT.

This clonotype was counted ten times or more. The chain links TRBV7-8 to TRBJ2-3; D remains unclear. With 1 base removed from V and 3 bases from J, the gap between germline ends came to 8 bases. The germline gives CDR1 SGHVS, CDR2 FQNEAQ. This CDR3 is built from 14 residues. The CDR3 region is CASSLGRGTDTQYF. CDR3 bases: TGTGCCAGCAGCTTAGGACGAGGAACAGATACGCAGTATTTT.

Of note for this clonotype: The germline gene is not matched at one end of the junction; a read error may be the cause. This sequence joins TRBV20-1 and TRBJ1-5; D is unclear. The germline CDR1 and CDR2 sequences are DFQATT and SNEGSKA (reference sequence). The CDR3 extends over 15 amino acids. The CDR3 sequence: CSAQRDNSGNQSQHF. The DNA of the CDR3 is TGCAGTGCTCAAAGGGATAATAGCGGTAATCAGTCCCAGCATTTT.

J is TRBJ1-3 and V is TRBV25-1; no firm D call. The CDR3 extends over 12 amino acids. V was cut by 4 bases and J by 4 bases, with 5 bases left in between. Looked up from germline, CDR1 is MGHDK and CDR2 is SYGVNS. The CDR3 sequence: CASSVTGNTIYF. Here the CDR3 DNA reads TGTGCCAGCAGTGTGACAGGAAACACCATATATTTT.

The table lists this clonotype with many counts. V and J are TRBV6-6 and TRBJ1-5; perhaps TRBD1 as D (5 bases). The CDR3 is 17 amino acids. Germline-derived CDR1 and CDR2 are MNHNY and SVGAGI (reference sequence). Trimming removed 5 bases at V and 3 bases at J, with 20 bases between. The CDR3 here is CASSHEISGGSNQPQHF. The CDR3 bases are TGTGCCAGCAGTCACGAGATAAGTGGGGGGTCCAATCAGCCCCAGCATTTT.

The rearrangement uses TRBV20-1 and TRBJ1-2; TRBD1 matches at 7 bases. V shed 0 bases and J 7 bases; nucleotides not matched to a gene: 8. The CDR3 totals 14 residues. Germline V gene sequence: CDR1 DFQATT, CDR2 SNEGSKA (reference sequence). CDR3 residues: CSARDSTTGLGYTF. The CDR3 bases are TGCAGTGCTAGAGACTCCACGACAGGGCTTGGCTACACCTTC.

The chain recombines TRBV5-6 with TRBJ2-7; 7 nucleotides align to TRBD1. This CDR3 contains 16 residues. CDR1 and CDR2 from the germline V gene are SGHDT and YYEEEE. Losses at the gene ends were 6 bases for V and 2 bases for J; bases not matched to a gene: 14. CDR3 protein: CASTFDTGDLPYEQYF. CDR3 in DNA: TGTGCCAGCACCTTTGACACAGGGGACCTTCCCTACGAGCAGTACTTC. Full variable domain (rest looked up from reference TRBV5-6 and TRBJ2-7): DAGVTQSPTHLIKTRGQQVTLRCSPKSGHDTVSWYQQALGQGPQFIFQYYEEEERQRGNFPDRFSGHQFPNYSSELNVNALLLGDSALYLCASTFDTGDLPYEQYFGPGTRLTVT.

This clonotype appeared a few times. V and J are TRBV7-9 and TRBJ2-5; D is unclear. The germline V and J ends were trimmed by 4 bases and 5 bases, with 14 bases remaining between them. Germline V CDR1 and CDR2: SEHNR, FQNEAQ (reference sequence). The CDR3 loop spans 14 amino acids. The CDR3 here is CASSSRIGIETQYF. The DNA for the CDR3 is TGTGCCAGCAGCTCAAGAATAGGGATCGAGACCCAGTACTTC. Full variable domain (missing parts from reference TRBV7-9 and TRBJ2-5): DTGVSQNPRHKITKRGQNVTFRCDPISEHNRLYWYRQTLGQGPEFLTYFQNEAQLEKSRLLSDRFSAERPKGSFSTLEIQRTEQGDSAMYLCASSSRIGIETQYFGPGTRLLVL.

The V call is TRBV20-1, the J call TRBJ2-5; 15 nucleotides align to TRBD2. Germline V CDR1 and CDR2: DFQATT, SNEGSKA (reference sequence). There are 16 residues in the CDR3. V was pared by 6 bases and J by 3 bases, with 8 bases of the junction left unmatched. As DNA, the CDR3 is TGCAGTGCCACACTGGGACTAGCGGGGGGAAAAGAGACCCAGTACTTC. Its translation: CSATLGLAGGKETQYF.

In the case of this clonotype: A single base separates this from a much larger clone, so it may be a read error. CDR3 in DNA: TGTGCCAGCAGCCAAACTAGCGGGGGGACAGATACGCAGTATTTT. This sequence encodes CASSQTSGGTDTQYF. The J gene is TRBJ2-3, the V gene TRBV3-1; the match to TRBD2 covers 12 bases. J lost 3 bases, V lost 2 bases, and 0 bases had no gene match. The germline V gene has CDR1 LGHDT and CDR2 YNNKEL (reference sequence). The CDR3 runs 15 residues.

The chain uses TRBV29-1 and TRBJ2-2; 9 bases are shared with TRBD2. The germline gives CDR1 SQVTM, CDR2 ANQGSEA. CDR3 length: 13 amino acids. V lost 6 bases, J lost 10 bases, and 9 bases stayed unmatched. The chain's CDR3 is CSVRPAGGEELFF. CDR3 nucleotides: TGCAGCGTAAGACCAGCGGGAGGAGAGGAGCTGTTTTTT.

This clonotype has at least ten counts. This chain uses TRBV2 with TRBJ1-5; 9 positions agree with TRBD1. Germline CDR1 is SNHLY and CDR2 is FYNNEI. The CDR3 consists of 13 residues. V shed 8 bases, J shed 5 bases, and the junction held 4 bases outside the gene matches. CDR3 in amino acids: CASSGQGYQPQHF. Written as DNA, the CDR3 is TGTGCCAGCTCCGGACAGGGGTATCAGCCCCAGCATTTT.

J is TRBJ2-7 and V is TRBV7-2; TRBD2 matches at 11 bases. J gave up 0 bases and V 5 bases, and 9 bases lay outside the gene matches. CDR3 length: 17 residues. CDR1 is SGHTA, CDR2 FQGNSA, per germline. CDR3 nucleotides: TGTGCCAGCAGCCACCCGGGACTAGCGGACCGCTCCTACGAGCAGTACTTC. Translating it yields CASSHPGLADRSYEQYF.

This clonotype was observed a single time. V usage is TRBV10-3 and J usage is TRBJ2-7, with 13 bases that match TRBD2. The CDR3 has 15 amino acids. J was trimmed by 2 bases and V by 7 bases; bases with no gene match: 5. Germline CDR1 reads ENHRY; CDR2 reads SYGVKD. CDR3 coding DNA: TGTGCCATCACGGGGGGACTAGCGGGGACCTACGAGCAGTACTTC. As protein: CAITGGLAGTYEQYF.

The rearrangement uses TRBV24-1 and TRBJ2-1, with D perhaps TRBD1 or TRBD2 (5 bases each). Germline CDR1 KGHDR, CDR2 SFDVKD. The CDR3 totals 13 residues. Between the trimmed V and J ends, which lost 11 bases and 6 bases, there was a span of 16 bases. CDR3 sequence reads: CASRLGTTNEQFF. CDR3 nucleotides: TGTGCCAGCCGGCTCGGGACCACCAATGAGCAGTTCTTC.

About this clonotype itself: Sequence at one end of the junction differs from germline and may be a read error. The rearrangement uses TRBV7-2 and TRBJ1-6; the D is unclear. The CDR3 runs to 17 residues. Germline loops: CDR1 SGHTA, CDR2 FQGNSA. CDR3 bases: TGTGCCAGCAGTTTCCCCCGTTTCACGAGTAAAGGGTCACTCCTCCACTTT. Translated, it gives CASSFPRFTSKGSLLHF.

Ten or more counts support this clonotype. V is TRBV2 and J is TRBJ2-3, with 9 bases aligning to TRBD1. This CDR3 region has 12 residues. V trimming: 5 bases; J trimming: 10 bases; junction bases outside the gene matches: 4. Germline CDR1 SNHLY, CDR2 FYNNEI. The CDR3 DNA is TGTGCCAGCAGTCCCACAGGGGGCTCGCAGTATTTT. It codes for CASSPTGGSQYF.

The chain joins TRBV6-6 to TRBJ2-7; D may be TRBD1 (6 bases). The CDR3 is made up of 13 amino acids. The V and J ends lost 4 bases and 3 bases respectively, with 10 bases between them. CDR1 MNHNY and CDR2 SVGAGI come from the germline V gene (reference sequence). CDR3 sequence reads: CASSFGRGYEQYF. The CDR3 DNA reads TGTGCCAGCAGTTTTGGCAGGGGCTACGAGCAGTACTTC.

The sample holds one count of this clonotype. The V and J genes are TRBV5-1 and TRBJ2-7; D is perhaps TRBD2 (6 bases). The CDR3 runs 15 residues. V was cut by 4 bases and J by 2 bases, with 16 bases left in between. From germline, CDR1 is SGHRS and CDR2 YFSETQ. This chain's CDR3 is CASSPPAGRPYEQYF. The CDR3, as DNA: TGCGCCAGCAGCCCGCCAGCGGGTCGACCCTACGAGCAGTACTTC.

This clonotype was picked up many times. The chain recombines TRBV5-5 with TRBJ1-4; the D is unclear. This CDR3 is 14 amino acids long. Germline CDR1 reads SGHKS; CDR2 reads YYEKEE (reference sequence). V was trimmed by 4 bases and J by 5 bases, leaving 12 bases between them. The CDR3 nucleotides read TGTGCCAGCAGCCCAAGACCTCCCAATGAAAAACTGTTTTTT. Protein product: CASSPRPPNEKLFF.